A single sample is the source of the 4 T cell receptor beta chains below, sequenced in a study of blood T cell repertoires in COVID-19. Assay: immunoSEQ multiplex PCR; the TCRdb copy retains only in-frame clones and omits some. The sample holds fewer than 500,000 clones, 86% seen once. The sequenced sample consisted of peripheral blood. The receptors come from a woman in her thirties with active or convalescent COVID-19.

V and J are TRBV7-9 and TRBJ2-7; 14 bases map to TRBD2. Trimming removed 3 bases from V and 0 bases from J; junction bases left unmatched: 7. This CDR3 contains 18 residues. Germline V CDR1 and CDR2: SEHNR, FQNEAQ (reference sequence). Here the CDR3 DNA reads TGTGCCAGCAGCTTCGGACTAGCGGGGGGCCCCCTCTCCTACGAGCAGTACTTC. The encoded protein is CASSFGLAGGPLSYEQYF.

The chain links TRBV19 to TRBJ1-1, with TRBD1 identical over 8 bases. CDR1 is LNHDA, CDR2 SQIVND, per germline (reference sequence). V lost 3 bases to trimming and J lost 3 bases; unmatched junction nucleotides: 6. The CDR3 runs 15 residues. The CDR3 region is CASSIPQGADTEAFF. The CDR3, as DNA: TGTGCCAGTAGTATTCCCCAGGGGGCGGACACTGAAGCTTTCTTT. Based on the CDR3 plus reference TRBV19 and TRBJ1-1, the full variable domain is DGGITQSPKYLFRKEGQNVTLSCEQNLNHDAMYWYRQDPGQGLRLIYYSQIVNDFQKGDIAEGYSVSREKKESFPLTVTSAQKNPTAFYLCASSIPQGADTEAFFGQGTRLTVV.

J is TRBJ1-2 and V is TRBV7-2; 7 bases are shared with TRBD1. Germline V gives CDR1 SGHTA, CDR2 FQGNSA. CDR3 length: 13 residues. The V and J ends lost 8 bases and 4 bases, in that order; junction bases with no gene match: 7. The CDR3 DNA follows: TGTGCCAGCCCCCTTGACAGGGTCTATGGCTACACCTTC. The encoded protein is CASPLDRVYGYTF.

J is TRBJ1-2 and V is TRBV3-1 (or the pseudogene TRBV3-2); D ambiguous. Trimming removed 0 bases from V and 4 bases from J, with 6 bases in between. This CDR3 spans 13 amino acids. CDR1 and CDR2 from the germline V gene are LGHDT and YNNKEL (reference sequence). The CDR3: CASSQEGLYGYTF. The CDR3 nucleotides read TGTGCCAGCAGCCAAGAAGGACTCTATGGCTACACCTTC.